A selection of T cell receptor beta chains follows, all from one sample in a study of blood T cell repertoires in COVID-19. Sequenced by immunoSEQ multiplex PCR; TCRdb stores in-frame clones only, minus some. The top ten hold approximately 2% of the sample, which has 150,000 or so clones, 60% to 80% seen once. Sequenced: peripheral blood. The source of these receptors is a woman aged 70 to 79 with acute or convalescent COVID-19. Both conserved end residues are part of each CDR3. A D gene is named only where the DNA matches it firmly. For some rows the clone size is stated as once, few or many, or as a class when expanded; others skip it.

>-|TRBJ1-1|14|TRBV7-9|few
TGTGCCAGCAGCTTGCGGTCCGGGAACACTGAAGCTTTCTTT
CASSLRSGNTEAFF
>-|TRBJ1-4|15|TRBV6-2/TRBV6-3|-
TGTGCCAGCAGTTACCCCCCCCGGACTAATGAAAAACTGTTTTTT
CASSYPPRTNEKLFF
>-|TRBJ1-1|13|TRBV23-1|-
TGCGCCAGCAGTCCCACCCGACAGTCTGAAGCTTTCTTT
CASSPTRQSEAFF
>TRBD1|TRBJ1-1|13|TRBV10-3|-
TGTGCCATCAGTGACAGGGGGCACACTGAAGCTTTCTTT
CAISDRGHTEAFF
>-|TRBJ2-3|15|TRBV9|-
TGTGCCAGCAGCCTACTAGCCGATCTCACAGATACGCAGTATTTT
CASSLLADLTDTQYF
>-|TRBJ2-5|11|TRBV6-6|-
TGTGCCAGCAGTAATGAGGAGACCCAGTACTTC
CASSNEETQYF
>-|TRBJ1-1|13|TRBV7-2|-
TGTGCCAGCAGCTTACAGGGATACACTGAAGCTTTCTTT
CASSLQGYTEAFF
>TRBD2|TRBJ2-6|16|TRBV30|-
TGTGCCTGGGCCCCCGGGACTAGCTCTGGGGCCAACGTCCTGACTTTC
CAWAPGTSSGANVLTF
>-|TRBJ2-1|15|TRBV12-5|-
TGTGCTAGTGGTTTAGGGCGGGAACCCTACAATGAGCAGTTCTTC
CASGLGREPYNEQFF
>TRBD2|TRBJ2-7|14|TRBV4-2|-
TGTGCCAGCAGCCATACTAGCGGGAGTCGCGAGCAGTACTTC
CASSHTSGSREQYF
>TRBD1|TRBJ2-2|15|TRBV27|-
TGTGCCAGTTGCCTAACAGGGGTGAACACCGGGGAGCTGTTTTTT
CASCLTGVNTGELFF
>TRBD1|TRBJ2-5|17|TRBV5-4|-
TGTGCCAGCAGCTTGAGTCCCGGGACAGGGGGCGTAGAGACCCAGTACTTC
CASSLSPGTGGVETQYF
>TRBD1|TRBJ2-7|15|TRBV27|-
TGTGCCAGCAGTCCCCGGACAGGGAATTACTACGAGCAGTACTTC
CASSPRTGNYYEQYF
>-|TRBJ1-1|12|TRBV30|once
TGTGCCTGGAGTGCTGGTTCTCGGAGAGCTTTCTTT
CAWSAGSRRAFF
>-|TRBJ1-3|14|TRBV7-9|-
TGTGCCAGCAGCTTAGACGGGACTGGAAACACCATATATTTT
CASSLDGTGNTIYF
>TRBD2|TRBJ2-1|17|TRBV10-3|-
TGTGCCACCGGCGGGCCCCAAGCTAGCGGGACATACAATGAGCAGTTCTTC
CATGGPQASGTYNEQFF
>-|TRBJ1-3|15|TRBV13|-
TGTGCCAGTCGGGGGACGAGGACGGTTGGAAACACCATATATTTT
CASRGTRTVGNTIYF
>TRBD1|TRBJ1-4|15|TRBV11-2|-
TGTGCCAGCAGCAAGGGACAGGGCCCTAATGAAAAACTGTTTTTT
CASSKGQGPNEKLFF
>TRBD1|TRBJ2-5|17|TRBV7-2|few
TGTGCCAGCAGCTTAGGCCGGACAGGGCTCTTGGAAGAGACCCAGTACTTC
CASSLGRTGLLEETQYF
>TRBD2|TRBJ2-5|16|TRBV4-1|-
TGCGCCAGCAGCCAAGATGGGACTACCGACTTTGGGGCCCAGTACTTC
CASSQDGTTDFGAQYF
>TRBD1|TRBJ1-6|13|TRBV18|-
TGTGCCAGCTCCGGGACAGGGGAGTCACCCCTCCACTTT
CASSGTGESPLHF
>TRBD1|TRBJ1-1|15|TRBV28|many
TGTGCCAGCAGTTCCCCGAGACAGGGGAAAACTGAAGCTTTCTTT
CASSSPRQGKTEAFF
>-|TRBJ2-2|14|TRBV11-2|-
TGTGCCAGCAGCTTAGCTCTAGCGCCCGGGGAGCTGTTTTTT
CASSLALAPGELFF
>TRBD1|TRBJ2-2|16|TRBV5-6|-
TGTGCCAGCAGCTTCTACAGGGGGCCGAACACCGGGGAGCTGTTTTTT
CASSFYRGPNTGELFF
>-|TRBJ1-2|14|TRBV3-1/TRBV3-2|-
TGTGCCAGCAGCCAAGGACAAAATAACTATGGCTACACCTTC
CASSQGQNNYGYTF
>-|TRBJ2-5|14|TRBV9|once
TGTGCCAGCAGCGTAACCGCCCGAGGGGAGACCCAGTACTTC
CASSVTARGETQYF
>TRBD1|TRBJ1-1|14|TRBV7-2|-
TGTGCCAGCAGCTTTAGGGGGCGAGGGTCTGAAGCTTTCTTT
CASSFRGRGSEAFF
>TRBD2|TRBJ2-7|13|TRBV28|-
TGTGCCAGTGCTAGCGGTACAACCTACGAGCAGTACTTC
CASASGTTYEQYF
>-|TRBJ1-2|15|TRBV5-1|-
TGCGCCAGCAGCTTGGACGGGGAAAAGCTCTATGGCTACACCTTC
CASSLDGEKLYGYTF
>-|TRBJ2-5|10|TRBV30|-
TGTGCCTGGAGTGGGTTCAGGCCTTACTTC
CAWSGFRPYF
>-|TRBJ1-6|17|TRBV25-1|-
TGTGCCAGCAGTTCCAGATTAGGGGTATCCTATAATTCACCCCTCCACTTT
CASSSRLGVSYNSPLHF
>TRBD1|TRBJ2-7|14|TRBV7-2|-
TGTGCCAGCAGGGACAGGGCCACTTCCTACGAGCAGTACTTC
CASRDRATSYEQYF
>-|TRBJ2-1|16|TRBV14|-
TGTGCCAGCAGCCCCCGGGCAGGGCTCGTTTACAATGAGCAGTTCTTC
CASSPRAGLVYNEQFF
>-|TRBJ2-3|16|TRBV4-1|few
TGCGCCAGCAGCCAAGATACAGGCCTTAGCACAGATACGCAGTATTTT
CASSQDTGLSTDTQYF
>-|TRBJ1-2|16|TRBV7-8|-
TGTGCCAGCAGCTCGTTGACAGTCACCCACCTTTATGGCTACACCTTC
CASSSLTVTHLYGYTF
>-|TRBJ2-2|17|TRBV4-2|-
TGTGCCAGCAGCCCAGAAATCCGGGAGACGGGCACCGGGGAGCTGTTTTTT
CASSPEIRETGTGELFF
>-|TRBJ2-1|13|TRBV3-1/TRBV3-2|-
TGTGCCAGCAGCCAGGGGGGTCAGATGGGGCAGTTCTTC
CASSQGGQMGQFF
>TRBD2|TRBJ2-1|15|TRBV15|-
TGTGCCACCAGCAGAAGTCTAGCGGGAAGCGATGAGCAGTTCTTC
CATSRSLAGSDEQFF
>TRBD1|TRBJ1-6|15|TRBV18|-
TGTGCCAGCTCACGGGACAGCTCCTATAATTCACCCCTCCACTTT
CASSRDSSYNSPLHF
>TRBD2|TRBJ2-3|16|TRBV27|few
TGTGCCAGCAGCCGTACACTAGCGGGGGACACAGATACGCAGTATTTT
CASSRTLAGDTDTQYF
>TRBD2|TRBJ2-3|15|TRBV5-1|-
TGCGCCAGCAGTTATTCTAGCGGGGGTACAGATACGCAGTATTTT
CASSYSSGGTDTQYF
>-|TRBJ2-3|18|TRBV14|-
TGTGCCAGCAGCCTCCCAAGCGGGTTGCGGGTTAAGGCAGATACGCAGTATTTT
CASSLPSGLRVKADTQYF
>-|TRBJ1-3|14|TRBV19|-
TGTGCCAGTAGGGACAGTTTAACTGGAAACACCATATATTTT
CASRDSLTGNTIYF
>TRBD2|TRBJ2-2|16|TRBV7-9|-
TGTGCCAGCAGCAGAGCTAGCGGGTCGGGCACCGGGGAGCTGTTTTTT
CASSRASGSGTGELFF
>TRBD2|TRBJ2-2|17|TRBV28|-
TGTGCCAGCAGTTTACTAGGACTAGCGGTGAACACCGGGGAGCTGTTTTTT
CASSLLGLAVNTGELFF
>TRBD2|TRBJ2-7|16|TRBV6-6|-
TGTGCCAGCAGTTCCGCCAAGACGGGAGGGCCGGGGGAGCAGTACTTC
CASSSAKTGGPGEQYF
>-|TRBJ1-4|13|TRBV29-1|-
TGCAGCGCCTCCGGACAGCAGAATGAAAAACTGTTTTTT
CSASGQQNEKLFF
>TRBD1|TRBJ2-3|14|TRBV6-2/TRBV6-3|-
TGTGCCAGCAGTCGGGACAGCATCACAGATACGCAGTATTTT
CASSRDSITDTQYF
>-|TRBJ2-5|14|TRBV6-2/TRBV6-3|-
TGTGCCAGCAGTTACGGAGGTAGCCAAGAGACCCAGTACTTC
CASSYGGSQETQYF
>-|TRBJ2-1|14|TRBV9|-
TGTGCCAGCAGCGTAGATTACAGCTACAATGAGCAGTTCTTC
CASSVDYSYNEQFF
>-|TRBJ2-6|15|TRBV6-1|-
TGTGCCAGCAGTGAATCAATCACTGGGGCCAACGTCCTGACTTTC
CASSESITGANVLTF
>-|TRBJ1-2|12|TRBV5-1|-
TGCGCCAGCAGCCCAAACAGGGATGGCTACACCTTC
CASSPNRDGYTF